This T cell receptor (beta chain) was profiled in a study of T-cell memory formation after mild COVID-19. Points from the study as a whole: Within pre-infection memory, some responding clones were found, suggesting cross-reactive memory joined. A balance of CD4 and CD8 characterized clones contracting day 15 to 85, whereas later expanders leaned CD4+.

Via MiXCR, TCRdb re-called the 5' RACE reads, giving one row per CDR3 protein. The table records fewer than 650,000 distinct CDR3 sequences, about 20% of them present only once. This clonotype turned up a few times. Its cognate antigen is unknown. This TCR derives from an adult woman who had mild COVID-19 (a few samples of this study predate the infection). Cell type and time point are not known. Sequenced: PBMCs or a T cell subset sorted from them (not recorded which).

The CDR3, as DNA: TGTGCCAGCAGCAAACTGACTAGCGGGAGGAACAGCAATTCCGGGAACGAGCAGTACTTC. It is translated as CASSKLTSGRNSNSGNEQYF. The chain joins TRBV21-1 to TRBJ2-7; the table assigns TRBD2, which was not confirmed against the DNA. TRBV21-1 is listed as a pseudogene. CDR3 length equals 20 residues.